The 21 T cell receptor beta chains below all came from one sample that was sequenced in a study of T cell responses to AZD1222 COVID-19 vaccine. Libraries were prepared by immunoSEQ multiplex PCR; TCRdb keeps only in-frame clonotypes and omits some of them. The sample consists of some 100,000 clones, roughly 91% of them appearing once. This specimen consisted of peripheral blood, obtained on day 0 of AZD1222 vaccination. The receptors here all came from an adult in good health.

The chain combines TRBV5-1 with TRBJ2-1; TRBD2 matches at 7 bases. V gave up 1 base and J gave up 0 bases; unmatched junction bases: 10. CDR1 SGHRS and CDR2 YFSETQ come from the germline V gene. The CDR3 extends over 18 amino acids. CDR3 coding DNA: TGCGCCAGCAGCTTGCCGGCTAGCGGTCAGAGCTCCTACAATGAGCAGTTCTTC. Residues: CASSLPASGQSSYNEQFF.

The chain is built from TRBV7-3 and TRBJ2-3; no clear D gene. CDR1 and CDR2 from the germline V gene are SGHTA and FQGTGA. Trimming stripped 2 bases from V and 8 bases from J, with 11 bases between. The CDR3 is 13 residues long. The CDR3 protein is CASSLSGRGTQYF. Written as DNA, the CDR3 is TGTGCCAGCAGCTTATCCGGAAGAGGTACGCAGTATTTT.

The rearrangement links TRBV6-5 to TRBJ2-2; D perhaps matches TRBD2 (6 bases). This CDR3 contains 16 residues. CDR1 is MNHEY and CDR2 is SVGAGI in the germline V gene. Trimming took 4 bases from V and 2 from J, leaving 14 bases between them. CDR3 DNA: TGTGCCAGCAGTTGGGTGGCCGGGACTAACACCGGGGAGCTGTTTTTT. The encoded protein is CASSWVAGTNTGELFF.

The rearrangement links TRBV19 to TRBJ1-2, with 8 bases that match TRBD1. Trimming removed 5 bases from V and 6 bases from J; junction bases left unmatched: 17. Germline V gene sequence: CDR1 LNHDA, CDR2 SQIVND (reference sequence). This CDR3 contains 17 residues. The chain's CDR3 is CASSPLDGTGLLNGYTF. The CDR3 nucleotides are TGTGCCAGTAGTCCCCTCGACGGGACAGGTCTCCTCAATGGCTACACCTTC.

The chain couples TRBV6-1 to TRBJ2-1, with 11 positions matching TRBD2. Germline CDR1 reads MNHNS; CDR2 reads SASEGT. V shed 3 bases and J 7 bases; nucleotides not matched to a gene: 5. The CDR3 extends over 15 amino acids. Here the CDR3 DNA reads TGTGCCAGCAGTGACCTAGCGGGAGGTCGAAATGAGCAGTTCTTC. It encodes CASSDLAGGRNEQFF.

This clone has just a few counts. The genes are TRBV24-1 and TRBJ1-2; D is perhaps TRBD1 (5 bases). CDR3 size: 14 residues. Between the trimmed V and J ends, which lost 3 bases and 8 bases, there was a span of 15 bases. Germline CDR1 and CDR2: KGHDR and SFDVKD. CDR3 in DNA: TGTGCCACCAGTGATCCCGGGACCCAAGGGGGCTACACCTTC. It is translated as CATSDPGTQGGYTF.

This rearrangement joins TRBV7-9 to TRBJ2-7; D unclear. CDR1 and CDR2 (germline): SEHNR, FQNEAQ (reference sequence). The CDR3 has 12 residues. With 1 base removed from V and 3 bases from J, the gap between germline ends came to 4 bases. CDR3 sequence: CASSLGVYEQYF. The CDR3, as DNA: TGTGCCAGCAGCTTAGGGGTCTACGAGCAGTACTTC. Together with reference TRBV7-9 and TRBJ2-7, the CDR3 gives the full variable domain: DTGVSQNPRHKITKRGQNVTFRCDPISEHNRLYWYRQTLGQGPEFLTYFQNEAQLEKSRLLSDRFSAERPKGSFSTLEIQRTEQGDSAMYLCASSLGVYEQYFGPGTRLTVT.

The chain recombines TRBV20-1 with TRBJ1-2; tentative D call: TRBD1 (6 bases). Trimming removed 6 bases from V and 2 bases from J, with 7 bases in between. Germline V gene sequence: CDR1 DFQATT, CDR2 SNEGSKA (reference sequence). This CDR3 comprises 11 residues. CDR3 sequence: CSAGQNYGYTF. The CDR3 region has the DNA TGCAGTGCCGGACAGAACTATGGCTACACCTTC.

This clone came up a few times. V is TRBV7-3 and J is TRBJ1-1; the D gene is possibly TRBD1 (5 bases). The CDR3 runs 14 residues. Germline V CDR1 and CDR2: SGHTA, FQGTGA. Between the trimmed V and J ends, which lost 2 bases and 5 bases, there was a span of 12 bases. DNA for the CDR3: TGTGCCAGCAGCTTATCAGGGTTTGGGACTGAAGCTTTCTTT. It is translated as CASSLSGFGTEAFF.

The chain carries TRBV23-1 and TRBJ1-4; 7 nucleotides agree with TRBD1. TRBV23-1 belongs to the ORF category, with a function that is uncertain. V gave up 6 bases and J gave up 8 bases; unmatched junction bases: 9. This CDR3 is built from 14 residues. CDR3 amino acids: CASRYRDRWEKLFF. The DNA for the CDR3 is TGCGCCAGCAGATACCGGGACAGATGGGAAAAACTGTTTTTT.

The V gene is TRBV19, the J gene TRBJ2-7; TRBD2 might be the D (5 bases). CDR1 LNHDA and CDR2 SQIVND come from the germline V gene (reference sequence). The CDR3 is 13 residues long. The germline V and J ends were trimmed by 1 base and 1 base, with 5 bases remaining between them. This chain's CDR3 is CASSIGLSYEQYF. For the CDR3, the DNA is TGTGCCAGTAGTATAGGACTATCCTACGAGCAGTACTTC.

This clone has only one observation. This chain connects TRBV20-1 to TRBJ2-5; the D is unclear. Germline-derived CDR1 and CDR2 are DFQATT and SNEGSKA (reference sequence). The CDR3 has 11 residues. Between the trimmed V and J ends, which lost 1 base and 3 bases, there was a span of 3 bases. CDR3 residues: CSARGKETQYF. As DNA, the CDR3 is TGCAGTGCTAGAGGAAAAGAGACCCAGTACTTC.

The chain combines TRBV6-5 with TRBJ1-1; TRBD1 matches 9 bases. Germline CDR1 is MNHEY and CDR2 is SVGAGI. With 7 bases clipped from V and 5 bases from J, the junction kept 8 bases outside the gene matches. There are 14 residues in the CDR3. The CDR3 nucleotides are TGTGCCAGCAAATCAACAGGGGGCACTACTGAAGCTTTCTTT. As protein: CASKSTGGTTEAFF.

The chain recombines TRBV5-5 with TRBJ1-1, with D possibly TRBD1 on 5 matching bases. CDR1 SGHKS and CDR2 YYEKEE come from the germline V gene (reference sequence). The CDR3 covers 16 residues. Trimming pared 4 bases from V and 4 bases from J, leaving 20 bases between. The CDR3 sequence is CASSPPGRGVGTEAFF. CDR3 nucleotide sequence: TGTGCCAGCAGCCCCCCCGGCAGAGGGGTAGGCACTGAAGCTTTCTTT.

This rearrangement joins TRBV27 to TRBJ1-1, with D tentatively TRBD1 (5 bases). This CDR3 is built from 15 residues. CDR1 is MNHEY and CDR2 is SMNVEV in the germline V gene (reference sequence). Trimming took 5 bases from V and 6 from J, leaving 19 bases between them. The CDR3 coding sequence is TGTGCCAGCAGTGTACCCCAGGGAGGATGGGCTGAAGCTTTCTTT. Translation gives CASSVPQGGWAEAFF.

This clone appeared once. V is TRBV6-4 and J is TRBJ2-2; D remains ambiguous. Deletions cut 4 bases from V and 0 bases from J, with 3 bases between. This CDR3 is built from 13 residues. Germline CDR1 and CDR2: MRHNA and SNTAGT. In DNA form, the CDR3 reads TGTGCCAGCAGTGTTTCGAACACCGGGGAGCTGTTTTTT. Its translation: CASSVSNTGELFF.

The rearrangement joins TRBV13 to TRBJ2-7, with D perhaps given as TRBD1 or TRBD2 (5 bases each). CDR3 length: 15 residues. The V gene's germline CDR1 is PRHDT and CDR2 FYEKMQ (reference sequence). V lost 4 bases and J 4 bases, leaving 17 bases between the germline ends. CDR3 sequence: CASSSRGNGVYEQYF. CDR3 DNA: TGTGCCAGCAGCTCAAGGGGCAACGGGGTTTACGAGCAGTACTTC.

This clone was observed once. CDR3 in DNA: TGTGCCAGCAGTTTCCGGACAGCTTACAATTCACCCCTCCACTTT. Translation: CASSFRTAYNSPLHF. The gene calls are TRBV27 and TRBJ1-6; D is possibly TRBD1 (6 bases). This CDR3 is built from 15 residues. The germline V and J ends were trimmed by 3 bases and 7 bases, with 13 bases remaining between them. The germline V gene encodes CDR1 MNHEY and CDR2 SMNVEV (reference sequence).

The chain joins TRBV5-1 to TRBJ1-1, with D tentatively TRBD1 (6 bases). Germline assignment: CDR1 SGHRS and CDR2 YFSETQ. Trimming stripped 5 bases from V and 5 bases from J, with 16 bases between. There are 14 residues in the CDR3. The CDR3 is CASRVQGSPTEAFF. CDR3 coding DNA: TGCGCCAGCAGGGTACAGGGATCCCCGACTGAAGCTTTCTTT.

This chain connects TRBV29-1 to TRBJ2-5; possibly TRBD2 for D (5 bases). CDR1 and CDR2 from the germline V gene are SQVTM and ANQGSEA. This CDR3 spans 13 amino acids. The germline V and J ends were trimmed by 7 bases and 0 bases, with 12 bases remaining between them. The DNA for the CDR3 is TGCAGCGCAAGCGGTTTAGACCAAGAGACCCAGTACTTC. The encoded protein is CSASGLDQETQYF.

V is TRBV27 and J is TRBJ1-2, with D possibly matching TRBD1 (5 bases). Germline V gene sequence: CDR1 MNHEY, CDR2 SMNVEV (reference sequence). The V gene lost 0 bases and the J gene lost 4 bases, with 15 bases spanning the gap. CDR3 length equals 16 residues. The CDR3 region has the DNA TGTGCCAGCAGTTTATCGGGAAATGGGGCCGGCTATGGCTACACCTTC. Translating it yields CASSLSGNGAGYGYTF.